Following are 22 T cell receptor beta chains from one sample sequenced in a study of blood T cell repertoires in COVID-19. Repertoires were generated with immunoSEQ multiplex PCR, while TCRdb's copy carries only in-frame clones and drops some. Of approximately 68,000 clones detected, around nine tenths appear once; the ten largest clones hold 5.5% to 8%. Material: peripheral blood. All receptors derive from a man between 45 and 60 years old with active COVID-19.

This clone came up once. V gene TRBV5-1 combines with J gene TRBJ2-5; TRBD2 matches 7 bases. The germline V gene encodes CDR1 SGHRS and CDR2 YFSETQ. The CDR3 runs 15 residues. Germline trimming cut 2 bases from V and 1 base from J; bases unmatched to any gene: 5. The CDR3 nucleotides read TGCGCCAGCAGCTTCACCGGGACTACCCAAGAGACCCAGTACTTC. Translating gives CASSFTGTTQETQYF.

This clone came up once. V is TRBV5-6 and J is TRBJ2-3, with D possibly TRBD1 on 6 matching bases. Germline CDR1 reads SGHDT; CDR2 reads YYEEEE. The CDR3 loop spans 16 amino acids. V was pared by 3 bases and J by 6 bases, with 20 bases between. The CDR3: CASSSIGGPSTDTQYF. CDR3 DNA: TGTGCCAGCAGCTCCATAGGGGGACCCTCCACGGATACGCAGTATTTT.

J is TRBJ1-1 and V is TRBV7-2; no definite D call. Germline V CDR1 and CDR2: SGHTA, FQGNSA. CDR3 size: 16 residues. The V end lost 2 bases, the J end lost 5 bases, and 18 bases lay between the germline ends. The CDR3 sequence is CASSLRPMGAGTEAFF. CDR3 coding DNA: TGTGCCAGCAGCTTACGGCCGATGGGCGCGGGGACTGAAGCTTTCTTT.

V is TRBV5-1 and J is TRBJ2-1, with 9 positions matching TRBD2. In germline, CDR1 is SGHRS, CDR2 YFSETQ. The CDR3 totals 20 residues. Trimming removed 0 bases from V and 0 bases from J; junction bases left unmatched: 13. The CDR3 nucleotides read TGCGCCAGCAGCTTGGCCCCACCACATAGCGGGAGTCGCTCCTACAATGAGCAGTTCTTC. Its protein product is CASSLAPPHSGSRSYNEQFF. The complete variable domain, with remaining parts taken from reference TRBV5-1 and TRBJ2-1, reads KAGVTQTPRYLIKTRGQQVTLSCSPISGHRSVSWYQQTPGQGLQFLFEYFSETQRNKGNFPGRFSGRQFSNSRSEMNVSTLELGDSALYLCASSLAPPHSGSRSYNEQFFGPGTRLTVL.

This CDR3 reads CASSPTAGLGYTF. CDR3 coding DNA: TGCGCCAGCAGCCCCACCGCGGGGCTAGGCTACACCTTC. The chain links TRBV4-3 to TRBJ1-2; tentatively, D is TRBD1 (5 bases). V dropped 4 bases and J dropped 8 bases, with 14 bases sitting between them. CDR1 LGHNA and CDR2 YSLEER come from the germline V gene. This CDR3 comprises 13 residues.

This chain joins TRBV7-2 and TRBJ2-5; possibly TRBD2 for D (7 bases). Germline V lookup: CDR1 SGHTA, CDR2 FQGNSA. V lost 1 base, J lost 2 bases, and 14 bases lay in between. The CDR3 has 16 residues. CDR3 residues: CASSLVGGALQETQYF. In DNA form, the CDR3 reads TGTGCCAGCAGCTTAGTTGGGGGGGCCTTACAAGAGACCCAGTACTTC.

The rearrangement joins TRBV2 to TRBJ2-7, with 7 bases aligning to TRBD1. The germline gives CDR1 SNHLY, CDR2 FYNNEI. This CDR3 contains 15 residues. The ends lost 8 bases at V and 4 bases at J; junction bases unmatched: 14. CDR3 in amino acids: CASANAGTAAYEQYF. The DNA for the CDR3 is TGTGCCAGCGCGAACGCCGGGACAGCTGCATACGAGCAGTACTTC.

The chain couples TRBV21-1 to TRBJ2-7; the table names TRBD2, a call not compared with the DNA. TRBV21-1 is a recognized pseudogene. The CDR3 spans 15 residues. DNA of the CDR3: TGTGCCAGCAGCACACCTAGTCAGCGGGGCTACGAGCAGTACTTC. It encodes CASSTPSQRGYEQYF.

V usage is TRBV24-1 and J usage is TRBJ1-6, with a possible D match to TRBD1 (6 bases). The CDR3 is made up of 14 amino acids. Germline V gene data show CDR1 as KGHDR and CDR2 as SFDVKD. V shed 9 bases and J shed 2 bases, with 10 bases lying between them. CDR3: CATAAGAYNSPLHF. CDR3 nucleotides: TGTGCCACCGCCGCAGGGGCCTATAATTCACCCCTCCACTTT.

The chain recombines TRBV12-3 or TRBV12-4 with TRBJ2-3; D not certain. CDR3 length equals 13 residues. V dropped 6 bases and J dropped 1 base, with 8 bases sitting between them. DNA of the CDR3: TGTGCCAGCAGCCCCCCGGGCACAGATACGCAGTATTTT. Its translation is CASSPPGTDTQYF.

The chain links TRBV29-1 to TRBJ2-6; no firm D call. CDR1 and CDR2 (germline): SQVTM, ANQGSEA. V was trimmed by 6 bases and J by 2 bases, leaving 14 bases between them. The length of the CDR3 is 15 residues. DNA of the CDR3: TGCAGCGTGGAGCCCAGTGAAGCTGGGGCCAACGTCCTGACTTTC. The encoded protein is CSVEPSEAGANVLTF.

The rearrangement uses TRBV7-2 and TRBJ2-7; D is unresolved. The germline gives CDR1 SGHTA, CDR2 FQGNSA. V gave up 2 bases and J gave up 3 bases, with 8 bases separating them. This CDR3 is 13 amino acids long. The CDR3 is CASSLTAFYEQYF. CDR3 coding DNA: TGTGCCAGCAGCTTAACAGCCTTCTACGAGCAGTACTTC.

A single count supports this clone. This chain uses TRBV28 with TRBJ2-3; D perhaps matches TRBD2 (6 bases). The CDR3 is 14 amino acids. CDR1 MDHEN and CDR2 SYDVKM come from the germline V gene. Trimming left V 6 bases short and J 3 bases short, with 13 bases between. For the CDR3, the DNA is TGTGCCAGCAGCCATGGACTACTTACAGATACGCAGTATTTT. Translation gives CASSHGLLTDTQYF. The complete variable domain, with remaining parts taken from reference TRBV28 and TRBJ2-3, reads DVKVTQSSRYLVKRTGEKVFLECVQDMDHENMFWYRQDPGLGLRLIYFSYDVKMKEKGDIPEGYSVSREKKERFSLILESASTNQTSMYLCASSHGLLTDTQYFGPGTRLTVL.

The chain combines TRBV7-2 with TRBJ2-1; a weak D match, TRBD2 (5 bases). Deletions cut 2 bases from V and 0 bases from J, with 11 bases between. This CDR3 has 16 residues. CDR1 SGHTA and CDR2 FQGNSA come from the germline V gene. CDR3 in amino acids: CASSLWTVSSYNEQFF. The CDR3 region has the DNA TGTGCCAGCAGCTTATGGACTGTGAGCTCCTACAATGAGCAGTTCTTC.

CDR3 DNA sequence: TGTGCCAGCAGTTACAGTGGTCTAGCGGGGGGATATAGCACAGATACGCAGTATTTT. Its translation: CASSYSGLAGGYSTDTQYF. This chain links TRBV6-2 or TRBV6-3 with TRBJ2-3; 11 nucleotides match TRBD2. The CDR3 is 19 residues long. Germline V lookup: CDR1 MNHEY, CDR2 SVGEGT. V lost 2 bases and J lost 0; bases outside the gene matches: 10.

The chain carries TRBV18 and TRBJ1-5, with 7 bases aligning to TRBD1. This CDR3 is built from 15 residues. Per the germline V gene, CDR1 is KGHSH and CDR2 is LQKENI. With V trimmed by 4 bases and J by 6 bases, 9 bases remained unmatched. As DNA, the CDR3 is TGTGCCAGCTCACGAGGGACAGCTCTAGGTCAGCCCCAGCATTTT. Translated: CASSRGTALGQPQHF.

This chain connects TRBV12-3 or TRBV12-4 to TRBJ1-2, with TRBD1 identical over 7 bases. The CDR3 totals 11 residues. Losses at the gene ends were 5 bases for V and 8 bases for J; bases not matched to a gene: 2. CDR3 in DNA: TGTGCCAGCAGTGGACAGGTCGGCTACACCTTC. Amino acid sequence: CASSGQVGYTF.

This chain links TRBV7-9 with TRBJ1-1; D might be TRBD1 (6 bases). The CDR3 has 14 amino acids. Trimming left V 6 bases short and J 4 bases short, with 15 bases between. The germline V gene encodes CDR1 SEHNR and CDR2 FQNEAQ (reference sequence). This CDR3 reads CASRHVDSSTEAFF. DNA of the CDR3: TGTGCCAGCAGGCATGTGGACAGCTCCACTGAAGCTTTCTTT.

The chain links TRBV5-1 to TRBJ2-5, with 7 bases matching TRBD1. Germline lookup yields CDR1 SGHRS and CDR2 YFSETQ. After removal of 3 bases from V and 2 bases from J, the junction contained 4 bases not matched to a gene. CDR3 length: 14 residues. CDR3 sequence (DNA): TGCGCCAGCAGCTACCGGGACAGTCAAGAGACCCAGTACTTC. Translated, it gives CASSYRDSQETQYF. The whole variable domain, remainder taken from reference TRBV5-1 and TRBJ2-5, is KAGVTQTPRYLIKTRGQQVTLSCSPISGHRSVSWYQQTPGQGLQFLFEYFSETQRNKGNFPGRFSGRQFSNSRSEMNVSTLELGDSALYLCASSYRDSQETQYFGPGTRLLVL.

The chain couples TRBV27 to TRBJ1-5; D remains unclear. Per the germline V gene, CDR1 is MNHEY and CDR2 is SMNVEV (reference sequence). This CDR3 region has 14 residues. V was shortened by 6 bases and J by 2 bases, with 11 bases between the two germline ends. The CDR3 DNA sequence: TGTGCCAGCAGCCTTCTGTCGGGCAATCAGCCCCAGCATTTT. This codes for CASSLLSGNQPQHF.

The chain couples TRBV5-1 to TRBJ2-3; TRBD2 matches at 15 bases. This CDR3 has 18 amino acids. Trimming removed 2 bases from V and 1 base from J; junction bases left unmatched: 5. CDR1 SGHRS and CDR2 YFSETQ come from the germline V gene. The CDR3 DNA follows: TGCGCCAGCAGCTTCCGGACTAGCGGGGGGGCACGCACAGATACGCAGTATTTT. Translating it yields CASSFRTSGGARTDTQYF.

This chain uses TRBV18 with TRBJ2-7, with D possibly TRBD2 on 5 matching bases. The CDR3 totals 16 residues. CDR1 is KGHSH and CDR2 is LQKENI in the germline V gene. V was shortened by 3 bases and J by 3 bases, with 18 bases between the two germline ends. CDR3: CASSPWRSGSGYEQYF. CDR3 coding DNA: TGTGCCAGCTCACCCTGGAGGTCGGGATCCGGCTACGAGCAGTACTTC.